This T cell receptor beta chain stems from a study of T cell repertoires in cytomegalovirus infection. Study at large: Public TCR beta signatures were indicative of both CMV infection and a matching HLA type. Study outcomes and limitations: Using cumulative public TCR beta family frequency, the authors identified those who carried CMV together with the relevant HLA. In two of eight donors, the top clonotype was HLA-C-restricted CMV-specific.

The CDR3 spans 17 residues. Trimming shortened V by 6 bases and J by 6 bases, and 27 bases separated the two germline ends. MiXCR was run by TCRdb on the reads, yielding one entry per CDR3 protein. The sample consists of 200,000 to 250,000 distinct CDR3 sequences, roughly 12% of them appearing once. This clonotype was seen ten or more times. Its specificity is unknown. The clonotype comes from a human donor in good health (CMV status not recorded). Some clones in this sample may be carry-over from other donors' samples. The V call is TRBV12-3 or TRBV12-4, the J call TRBJ2-7, with D perhaps TRBD1 or TRBD2 (6 bases each). The sequencing sample was made of PBMCs. CDR3 protein: CASRSRGGLELGGEQYF. CDR3 coding DNA: TGTGCCAGCAGATCACGAGGGGGGCTCGAACTCGGGGGCGAGCAGTACTTC.